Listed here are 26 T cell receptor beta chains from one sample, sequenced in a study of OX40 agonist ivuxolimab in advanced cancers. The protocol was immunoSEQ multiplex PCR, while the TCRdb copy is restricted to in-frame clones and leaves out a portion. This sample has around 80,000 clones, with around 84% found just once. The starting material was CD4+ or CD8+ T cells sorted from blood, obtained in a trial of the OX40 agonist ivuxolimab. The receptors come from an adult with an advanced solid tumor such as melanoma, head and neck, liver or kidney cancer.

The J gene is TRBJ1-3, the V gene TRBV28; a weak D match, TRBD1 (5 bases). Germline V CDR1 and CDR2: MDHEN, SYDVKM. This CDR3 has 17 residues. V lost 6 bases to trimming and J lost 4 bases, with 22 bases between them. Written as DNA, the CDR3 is TGTGCCAGCAGCGGTGGGACTGCCCCGGGGAGGGGAAACACCATATATTTT. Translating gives CASSGGTAPGRGNTIYF.

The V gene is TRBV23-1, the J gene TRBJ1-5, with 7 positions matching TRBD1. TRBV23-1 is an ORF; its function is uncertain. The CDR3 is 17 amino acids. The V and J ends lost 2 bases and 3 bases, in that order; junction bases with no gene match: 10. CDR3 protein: CASSQPSGQRLNQPQHF. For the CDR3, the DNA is TGCGCCAGCAGTCAACCCTCGGGACAGCGCCTCAATCAGCCCCAGCATTTT.

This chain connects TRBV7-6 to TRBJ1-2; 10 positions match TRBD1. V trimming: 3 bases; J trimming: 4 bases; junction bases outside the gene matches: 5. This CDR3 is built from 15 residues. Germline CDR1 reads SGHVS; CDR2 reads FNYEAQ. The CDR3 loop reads CASSLGTGDVYGYTF. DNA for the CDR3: TGTGCCAGCAGCTTGGGGACAGGGGACGTCTATGGCTACACCTTC. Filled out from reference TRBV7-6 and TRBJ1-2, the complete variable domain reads GAGVSQSPRYKVTKRGQDVALRCDPISGHVSLYWYRQALGQGPEFLTYFNYEAQQDKSGLPNDRFSAERPEGSISTLTIQRTEQRDSAMYRCASSLGTGDVYGYTFGSGTRLTVV.

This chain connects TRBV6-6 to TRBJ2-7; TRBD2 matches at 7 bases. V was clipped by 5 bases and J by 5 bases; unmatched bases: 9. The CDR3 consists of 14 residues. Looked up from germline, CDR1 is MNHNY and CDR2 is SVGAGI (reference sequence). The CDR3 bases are TGTGCCAGCAGTAACCCGGGACTACAGGACGAGCAGTACTTC. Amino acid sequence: CASSNPGLQDEQYF.

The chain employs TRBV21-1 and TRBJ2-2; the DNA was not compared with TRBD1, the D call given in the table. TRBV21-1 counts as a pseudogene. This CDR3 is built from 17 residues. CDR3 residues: CASSTNRGLLNTGELFF. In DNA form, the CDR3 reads TGTGCCAGCAGCACCAACAGGGGGCTGCTCAACACCGGGGAGCTGTTTTTT.

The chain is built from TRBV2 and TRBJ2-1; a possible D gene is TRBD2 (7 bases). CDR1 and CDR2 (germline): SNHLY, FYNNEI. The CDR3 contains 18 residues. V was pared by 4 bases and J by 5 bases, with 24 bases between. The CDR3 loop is CASSVPLGEGGINNEQFF. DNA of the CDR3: TGTGCCAGCAGTGTTCCTCTTGGGGAGGGGGGTATCAACAATGAGCAGTTCTTC.

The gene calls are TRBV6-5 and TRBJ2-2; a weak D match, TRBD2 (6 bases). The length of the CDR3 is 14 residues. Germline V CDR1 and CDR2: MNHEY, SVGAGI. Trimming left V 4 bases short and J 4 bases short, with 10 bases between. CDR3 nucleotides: TGTGCCAGCAGTTTAGGCGGGGCCACCGGGGAGCTGTTTTTT. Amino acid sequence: CASSLGGATGELFF.

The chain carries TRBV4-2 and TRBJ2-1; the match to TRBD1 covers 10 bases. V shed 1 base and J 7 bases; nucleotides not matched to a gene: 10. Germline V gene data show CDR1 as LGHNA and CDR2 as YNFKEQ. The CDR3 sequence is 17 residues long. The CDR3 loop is CASSQVGTGAGPNEQFF. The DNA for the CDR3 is TGTGCCAGCAGCCAAGTTGGGACAGGGGCAGGCCCAAATGAGCAGTTCTTC.

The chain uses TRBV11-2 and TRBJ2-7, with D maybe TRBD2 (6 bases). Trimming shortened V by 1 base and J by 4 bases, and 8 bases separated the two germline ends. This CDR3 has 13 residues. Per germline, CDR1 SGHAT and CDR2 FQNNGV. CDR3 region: CASSLVGGYEQYV. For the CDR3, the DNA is TGTGCCAGCAGCTTAGTGGGAGGTTACGAGCAGTACGTC.

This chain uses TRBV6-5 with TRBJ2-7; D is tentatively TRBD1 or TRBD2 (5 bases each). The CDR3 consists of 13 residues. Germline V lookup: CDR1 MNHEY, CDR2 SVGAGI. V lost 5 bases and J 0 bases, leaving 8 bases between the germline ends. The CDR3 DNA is TGTGCCAGCAGTGCTGGGACCTCCTACGAGCAGTACTTC. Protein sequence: CASSAGTSYEQYF.

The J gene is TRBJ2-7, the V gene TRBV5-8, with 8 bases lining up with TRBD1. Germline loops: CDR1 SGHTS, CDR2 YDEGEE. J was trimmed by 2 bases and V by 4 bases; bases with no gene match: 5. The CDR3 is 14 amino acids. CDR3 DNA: TGTGCCAGCAGCCTAATACAGGGGGCCTACGAGCAGTACTTC. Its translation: CASSLIQGAYEQYF.

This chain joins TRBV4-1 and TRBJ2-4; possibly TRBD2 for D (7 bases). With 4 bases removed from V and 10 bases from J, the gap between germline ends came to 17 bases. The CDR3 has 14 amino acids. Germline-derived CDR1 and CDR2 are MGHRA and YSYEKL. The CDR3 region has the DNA TGCGCCAGCAGCCGGGGGGGCGCAGGTACAATTCAGTACTTC. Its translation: CASSRGGAGTIQYF.

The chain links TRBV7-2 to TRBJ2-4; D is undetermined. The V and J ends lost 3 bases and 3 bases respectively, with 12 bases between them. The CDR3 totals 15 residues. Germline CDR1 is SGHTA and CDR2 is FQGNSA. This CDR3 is CASSFFGEGKNIQYF. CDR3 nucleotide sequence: TGTGCCAGCAGCTTCTTTGGTGAAGGCAAAAACATTCAGTACTTC.

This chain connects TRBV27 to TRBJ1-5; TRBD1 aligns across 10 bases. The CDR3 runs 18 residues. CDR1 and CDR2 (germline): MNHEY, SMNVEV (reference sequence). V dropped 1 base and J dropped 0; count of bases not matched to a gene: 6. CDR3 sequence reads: CASSLFGTGVSSNQPQHF. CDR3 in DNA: TGTGCCAGCAGTTTATTCGGGACAGGGGTCAGTAGCAATCAGCCCCAGCATTTT.

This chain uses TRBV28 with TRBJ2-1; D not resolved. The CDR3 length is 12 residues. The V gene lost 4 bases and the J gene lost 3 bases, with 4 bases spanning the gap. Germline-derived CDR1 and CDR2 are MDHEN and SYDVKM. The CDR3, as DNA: TGTGCCAGCAGTTATATCTACAATGAGCAGTTCTTC. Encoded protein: CASSYIYNEQFF.

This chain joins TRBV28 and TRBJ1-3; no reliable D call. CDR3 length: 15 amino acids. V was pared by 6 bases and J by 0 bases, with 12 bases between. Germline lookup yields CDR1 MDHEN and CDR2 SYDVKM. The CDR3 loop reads CASSGLGRSGNTIYF. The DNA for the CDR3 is TGTGCCAGCAGCGGACTAGGGCGCTCTGGAAACACCATATATTTT.

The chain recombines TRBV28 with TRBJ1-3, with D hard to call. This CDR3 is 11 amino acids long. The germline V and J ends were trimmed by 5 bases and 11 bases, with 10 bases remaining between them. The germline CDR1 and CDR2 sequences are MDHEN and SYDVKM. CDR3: CASSDNRAIYF. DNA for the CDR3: TGTGCCAGCAGTGACAACCGAGCCATATATTTT.

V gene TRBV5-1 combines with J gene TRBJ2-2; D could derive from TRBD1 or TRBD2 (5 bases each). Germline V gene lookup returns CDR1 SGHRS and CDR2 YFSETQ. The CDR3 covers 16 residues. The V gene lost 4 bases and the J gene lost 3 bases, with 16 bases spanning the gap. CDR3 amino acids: CASSPDGGRDTGELFF. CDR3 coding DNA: TGCGCCAGCAGCCCGGATGGGGGACGGGACACCGGGGAGCTGTTTTTT.

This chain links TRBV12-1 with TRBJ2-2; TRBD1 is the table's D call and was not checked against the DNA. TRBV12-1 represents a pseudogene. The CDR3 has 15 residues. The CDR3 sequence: CASSWVRVGTGELFF. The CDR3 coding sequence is TGTGCCAGCAGCTGGGTCAGGGTTGGCACCGGGGAGCTGTTTTTT.

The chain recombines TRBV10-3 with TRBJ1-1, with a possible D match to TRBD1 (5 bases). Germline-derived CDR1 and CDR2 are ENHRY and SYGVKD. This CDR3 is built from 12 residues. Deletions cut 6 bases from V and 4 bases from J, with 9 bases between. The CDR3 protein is CAIRDTSTEAFF. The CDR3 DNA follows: TGTGCCATCAGGGACACCTCCACTGAAGCTTTCTTT.

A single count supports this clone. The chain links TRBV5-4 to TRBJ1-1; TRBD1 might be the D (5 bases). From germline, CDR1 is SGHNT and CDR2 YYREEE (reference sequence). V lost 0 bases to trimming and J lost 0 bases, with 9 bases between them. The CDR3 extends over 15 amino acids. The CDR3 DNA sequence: TGTGCCAGCAGCTTGGCCGGGGGAATGAACACTGAAGCTTTCTTT. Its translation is CASSLAGGMNTEAFF.

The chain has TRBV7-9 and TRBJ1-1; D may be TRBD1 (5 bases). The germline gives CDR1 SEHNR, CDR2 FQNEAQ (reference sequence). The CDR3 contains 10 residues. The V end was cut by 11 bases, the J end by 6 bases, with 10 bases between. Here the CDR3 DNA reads TGTGCCCACGAAGGGGCTGAAGCTTTCTTT. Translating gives CAHEGAEAFF.

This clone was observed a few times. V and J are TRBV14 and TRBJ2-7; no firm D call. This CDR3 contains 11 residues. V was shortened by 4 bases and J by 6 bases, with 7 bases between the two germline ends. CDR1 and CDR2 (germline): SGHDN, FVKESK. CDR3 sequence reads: CASSLLSEQYV. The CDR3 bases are TGTGCCAGCAGCCTGCTGAGCGAGCAGTACGTC.

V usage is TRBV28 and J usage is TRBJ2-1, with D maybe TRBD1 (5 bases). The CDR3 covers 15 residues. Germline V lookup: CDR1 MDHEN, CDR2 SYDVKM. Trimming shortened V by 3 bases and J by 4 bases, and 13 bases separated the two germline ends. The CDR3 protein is CASSFQTVPYNEQFF. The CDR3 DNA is TGTGCCAGCAGTTTCCAGACAGTACCGTACAATGAGCAGTTCTTC.

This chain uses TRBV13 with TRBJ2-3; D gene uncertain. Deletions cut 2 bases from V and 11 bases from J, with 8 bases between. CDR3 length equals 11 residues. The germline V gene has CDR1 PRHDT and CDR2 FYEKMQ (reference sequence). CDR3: CASSLIPRQYF. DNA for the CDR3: TGTGCCAGCAGCTTAATCCCTCGGCAGTATTTT.

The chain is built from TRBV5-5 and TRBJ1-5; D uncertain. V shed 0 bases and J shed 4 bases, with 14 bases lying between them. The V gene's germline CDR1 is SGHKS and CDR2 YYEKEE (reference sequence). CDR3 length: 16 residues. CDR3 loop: CASSLAWEGSNQPQHF. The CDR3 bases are TGTGCCAGCAGCTTGGCCTGGGAAGGTTCTAATCAGCCCCAGCATTTT.